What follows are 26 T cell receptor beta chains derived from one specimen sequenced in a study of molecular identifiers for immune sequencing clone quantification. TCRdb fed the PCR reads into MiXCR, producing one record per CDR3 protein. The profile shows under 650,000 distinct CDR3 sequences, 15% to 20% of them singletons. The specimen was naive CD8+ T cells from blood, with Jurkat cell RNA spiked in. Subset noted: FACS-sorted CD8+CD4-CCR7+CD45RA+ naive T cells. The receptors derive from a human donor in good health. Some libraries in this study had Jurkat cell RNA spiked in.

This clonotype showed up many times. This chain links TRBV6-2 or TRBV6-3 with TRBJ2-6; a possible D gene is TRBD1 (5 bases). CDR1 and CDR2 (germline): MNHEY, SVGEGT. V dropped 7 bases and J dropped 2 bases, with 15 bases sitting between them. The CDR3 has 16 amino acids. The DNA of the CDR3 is TGTGCCAGCAAAACCACGGACATGGCTGGGGCCAACGTCCTGACTTTC. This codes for CASKTTDMAGANVLTF.

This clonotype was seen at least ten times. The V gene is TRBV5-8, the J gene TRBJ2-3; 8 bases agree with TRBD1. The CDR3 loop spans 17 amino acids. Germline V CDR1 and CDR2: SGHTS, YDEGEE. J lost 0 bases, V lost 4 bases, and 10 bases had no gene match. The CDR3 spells CASSRRDRITSTDTQYF. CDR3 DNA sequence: TGTGCCAGCAGCCGCCGGGACAGGATTACTAGCACAGATACGCAGTATTTT.

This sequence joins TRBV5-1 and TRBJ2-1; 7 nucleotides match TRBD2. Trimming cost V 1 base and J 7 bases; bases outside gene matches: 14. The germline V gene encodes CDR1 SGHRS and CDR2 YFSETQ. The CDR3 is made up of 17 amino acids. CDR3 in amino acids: CASSLWGPGEGNNEQFF. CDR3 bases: TGCGCCAGCAGCTTGTGGGGCCCCGGGGAGGGTAATAATGAGCAGTTCTTC.

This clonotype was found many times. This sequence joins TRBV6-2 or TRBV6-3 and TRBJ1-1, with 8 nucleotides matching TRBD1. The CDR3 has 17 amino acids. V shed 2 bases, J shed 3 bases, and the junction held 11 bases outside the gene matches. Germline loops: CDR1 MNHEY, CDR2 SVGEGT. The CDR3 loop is CASSYGTGTHWDTEAFF. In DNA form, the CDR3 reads TGTGCCAGCAGTTACGGGACAGGCACCCATTGGGACACTGAAGCTTTCTTT.

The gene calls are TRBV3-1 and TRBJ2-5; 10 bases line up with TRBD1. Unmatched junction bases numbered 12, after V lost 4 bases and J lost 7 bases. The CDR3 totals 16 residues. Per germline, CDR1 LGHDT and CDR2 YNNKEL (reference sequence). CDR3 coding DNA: TGTGCCAGCAGCCGCAACCGGGACAGGGGAGGAGGGACCCAGTACTTC. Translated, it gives CASSRNRDRGGGTQYF.

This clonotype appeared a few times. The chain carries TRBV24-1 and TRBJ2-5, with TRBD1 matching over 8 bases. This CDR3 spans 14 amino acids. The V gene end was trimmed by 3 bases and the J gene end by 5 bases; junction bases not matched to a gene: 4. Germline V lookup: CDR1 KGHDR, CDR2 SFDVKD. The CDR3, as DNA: TGTGCCACCAGTGATGCAGGGGGCGGTGAGACCCAGTACTTC. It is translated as CATSDAGGGETQYF.

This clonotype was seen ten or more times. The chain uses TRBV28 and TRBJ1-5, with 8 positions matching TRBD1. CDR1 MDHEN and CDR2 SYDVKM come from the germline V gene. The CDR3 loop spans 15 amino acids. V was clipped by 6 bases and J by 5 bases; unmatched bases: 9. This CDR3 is CASRDGTGDYQPQHF. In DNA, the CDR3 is TGTGCCAGCAGGGATGGGACAGGCGATTATCAGCCCCAGCATTTT.

The DNA for the CDR3 is TGTGCCAGCAGTTTCATGGGGGGCGCGGGGTACGAGCAGTACTTC. Its protein is CASSFMGGAGYEQYF. The chain joins TRBV27 to TRBJ2-7; D possibly matches TRBD1 or TRBD2 (6 bases each). Trimming removed 3 bases at V and 4 bases at J, with 16 bases between. The CDR3 is made up of 15 amino acids. In germline, CDR1 is MNHEY, CDR2 SMNVEV (reference sequence).

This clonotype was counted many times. The CDR3 sequence: CASSYEGWGNQPQHF. In DNA, the CDR3 is TGTGCCAGTAGTTACGAGGGTTGGGGCAATCAGCCCCAGCATTTT. The chain links TRBV19 to TRBJ1-5, with D uncertain. This CDR3 is 15 amino acids long. Trimming took off 5 bases at V and 2 bases at J, with 13 bases between the two ends. Germline V gene data show CDR1 as LNHDA and CDR2 as SQIVND (reference sequence).

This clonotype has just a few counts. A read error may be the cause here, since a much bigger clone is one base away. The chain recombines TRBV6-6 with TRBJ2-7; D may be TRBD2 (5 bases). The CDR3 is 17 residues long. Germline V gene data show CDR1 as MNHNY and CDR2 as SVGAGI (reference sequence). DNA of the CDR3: TGTGCCAGCAGTTACTTCGACGAAAGCGGAGCTCGGTACGAGCGGTACTTC. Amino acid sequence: CASSYFDESGARYERYF.

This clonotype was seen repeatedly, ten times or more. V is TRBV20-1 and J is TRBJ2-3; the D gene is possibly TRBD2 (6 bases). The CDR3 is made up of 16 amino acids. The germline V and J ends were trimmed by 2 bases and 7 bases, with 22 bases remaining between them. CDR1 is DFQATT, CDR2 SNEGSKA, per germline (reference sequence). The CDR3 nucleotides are TGCAGTGCTAGACCCTGGATGGGAGGCCCGGGACATACGCAGTATTTT. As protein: CSARPWMGGPGHTQYF.

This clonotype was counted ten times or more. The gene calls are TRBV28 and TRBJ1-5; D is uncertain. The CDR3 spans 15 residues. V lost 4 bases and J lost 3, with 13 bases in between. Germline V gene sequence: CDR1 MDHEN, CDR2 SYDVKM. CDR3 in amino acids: CASSSPSRTNQPQHF. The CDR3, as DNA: TGTGCCAGCAGTTCTCCCAGTCGCACCAATCAGCCCCAGCATTTT.

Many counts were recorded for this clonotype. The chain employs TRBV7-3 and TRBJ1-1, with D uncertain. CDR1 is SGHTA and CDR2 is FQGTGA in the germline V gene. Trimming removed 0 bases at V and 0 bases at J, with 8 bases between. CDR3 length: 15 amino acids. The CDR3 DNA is TGTGCCAGCAGCTTAACGGGGAATATGAACACTGAAGCTTTCTTT. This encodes CASSLTGNMNTEAFF.

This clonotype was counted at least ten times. The chain's CDR3 is CSARGYGLAVSSYEQYF. The CDR3 nucleotides are TGCAGTGCTAGAGGATACGGACTAGCGGTTAGCTCCTACGAGCAGTACTTC. The chain links TRBV20-1 to TRBJ2-7; 10 positions match TRBD2. The CDR3 has 17 amino acids. The germline V gene has CDR1 DFQATT and CDR2 SNEGSKA (reference sequence). The junction had 9 bases not matched to a gene; V was cut back by 1 base and J by 0 bases.

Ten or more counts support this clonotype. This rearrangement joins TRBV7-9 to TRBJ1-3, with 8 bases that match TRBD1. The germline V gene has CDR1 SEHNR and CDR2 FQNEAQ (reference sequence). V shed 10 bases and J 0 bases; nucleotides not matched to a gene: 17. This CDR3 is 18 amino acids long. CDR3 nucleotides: TGTGCCAACGGGGGGGGCAGGGGGCAACTAACCTCTGGAAACACCATATATTTT. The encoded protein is CANGGGRGQLTSGNTIYF.

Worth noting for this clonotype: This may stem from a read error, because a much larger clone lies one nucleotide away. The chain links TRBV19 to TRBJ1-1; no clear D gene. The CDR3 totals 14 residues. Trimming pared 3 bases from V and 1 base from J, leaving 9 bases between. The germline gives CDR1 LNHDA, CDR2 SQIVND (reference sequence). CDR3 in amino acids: CASSIALANTEAFF. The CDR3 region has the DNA TGTGCCAGTAGTATCGCCCTAGCGAACACTGAAGCTTTCTTT.

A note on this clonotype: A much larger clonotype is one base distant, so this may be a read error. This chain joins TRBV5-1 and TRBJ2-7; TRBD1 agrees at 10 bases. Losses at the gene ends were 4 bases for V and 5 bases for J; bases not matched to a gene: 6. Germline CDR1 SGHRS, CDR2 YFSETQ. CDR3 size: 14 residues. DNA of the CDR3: TGCGCCAGCAGCGGATCCGGGACAGGGGACGAGCAGTACTTC. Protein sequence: CASSGSGTGDEQYF.

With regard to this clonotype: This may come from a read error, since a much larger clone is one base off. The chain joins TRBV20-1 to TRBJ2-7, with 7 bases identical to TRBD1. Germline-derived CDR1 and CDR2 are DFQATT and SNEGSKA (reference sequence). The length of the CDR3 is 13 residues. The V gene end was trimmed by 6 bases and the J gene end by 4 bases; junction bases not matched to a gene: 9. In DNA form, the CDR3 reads TGCAGTGCAGACGGGACAGAGGGTTACGAGCAGTACTTC. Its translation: CSADGTEGYEQYF.

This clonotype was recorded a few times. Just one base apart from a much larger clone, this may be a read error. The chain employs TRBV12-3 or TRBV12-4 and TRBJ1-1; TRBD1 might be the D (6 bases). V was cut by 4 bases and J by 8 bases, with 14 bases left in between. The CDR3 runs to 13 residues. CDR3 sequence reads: CASSCSGQNEAFF. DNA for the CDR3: TGTGCCAGCAGTTGCTCAGGACAGAACGAAGCTTTCTTT.

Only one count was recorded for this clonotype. DNA of the CDR3: TGCAGTGCTAGAGATTTGGGGCTGGGTTCCGGGGAGCTGTTTTTT. Residues: CSARDLGLGSGELFF. J is TRBJ2-2 and V is TRBV20-1; tentative D call: TRBD1 (5 bases). The CDR3 loop spans 15 amino acids. V lost 0 bases, J lost 6 bases, and 14 bases lay in between. Germline lookup yields CDR1 DFQATT and CDR2 SNEGSKA (reference sequence).

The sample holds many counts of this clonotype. The CDR3 nucleotides are TGTGCCAGTACCTTGACAGGGGCCCGCAATCAGCCCCAGCATTTT. It codes for CASTLTGARNQPQHF. The genes are TRBV19 and TRBJ1-5; 8 positions match TRBD1. CDR3 length: 15 residues. The V gene end was trimmed by 7 bases and the J gene end by 2 bases; junction bases not matched to a gene: 7. Germline V lookup: CDR1 LNHDA, CDR2 SQIVND (reference sequence). The full variable domain, with the rest looked up from reference TRBV19 and TRBJ1-5, is DGGITQSPKYLFRKEGQNVTLSCEQNLNHDAMYWYRQDPGQGLRLIYYSQIVNDFQKGDIAEGYSVSREKKESFPLTVTSAQKNPTAFYLCASTLTGARNQPQHFGDGTRLSIL.

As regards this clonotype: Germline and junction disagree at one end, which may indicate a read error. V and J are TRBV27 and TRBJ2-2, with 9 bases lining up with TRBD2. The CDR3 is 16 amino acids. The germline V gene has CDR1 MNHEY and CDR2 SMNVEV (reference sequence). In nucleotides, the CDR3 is TGTGCCAGCAGCCCAGCGGGAGGTCGTAACACCGGGGGGCTGTTTTTT. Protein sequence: CASSPAGGRNTGGLFF.

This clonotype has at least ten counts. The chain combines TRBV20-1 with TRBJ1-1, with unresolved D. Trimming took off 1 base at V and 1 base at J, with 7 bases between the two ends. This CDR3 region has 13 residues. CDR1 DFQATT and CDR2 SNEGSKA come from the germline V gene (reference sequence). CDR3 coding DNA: TGCAGTGCTAGAGTCCGGGGGAACACTGAAGCTTTCTTT. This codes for CSARVRGNTEAFF.

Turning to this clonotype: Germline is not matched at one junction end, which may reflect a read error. The CDR3 DNA reads as TGTGCCAGCAGACGAACTAGCGAGAGAAACACCGGGGAGCTGCTTTTT. Translation gives CASRRTSERNTGELLF. The V and J genes are TRBV2 and TRBJ2-2; 7 bases are shared with TRBD2. The CDR3 spans 16 residues. Germline assignment: CDR1 SNHLY and CDR2 FYNNEI.

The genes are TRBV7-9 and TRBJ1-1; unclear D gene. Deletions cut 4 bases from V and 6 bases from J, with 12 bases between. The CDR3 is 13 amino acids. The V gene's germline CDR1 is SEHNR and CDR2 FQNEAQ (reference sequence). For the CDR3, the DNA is TGTGCCAGCAGCTCGCCTTTGGTGGCTGAAGCTTTCTTT. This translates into CASSSPLVAEAFF. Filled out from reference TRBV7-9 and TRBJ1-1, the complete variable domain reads DTGVSQNPRHKITKRGQNVTFRCDPISEHNRLYWYRQTLGQGPEFLTYFQNEAQLEKSRLLSDRFSAERPKGSFSTLEIQRTEQGDSAMYLCASSSPLVAEAFFGQGTRLTVV.

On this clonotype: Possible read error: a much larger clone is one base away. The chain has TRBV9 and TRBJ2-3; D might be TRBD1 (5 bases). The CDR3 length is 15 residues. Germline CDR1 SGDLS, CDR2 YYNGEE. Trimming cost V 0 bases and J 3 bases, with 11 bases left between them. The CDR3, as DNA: TGTGCCAGCAGCGTAGAAGCAAGGGGAACAGATACGCAGTATTTT. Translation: CASSVEARGTDTQYF.